The rows below give T cell receptor beta chains drawn from one sample of a study of blood T cell repertoires in COVID-19. Sequencing was performed with immunoSEQ multiplex PCR; in TCRdb, only in-frame clones are kept and a portion is missing. The table lists 95,000 to 150,000 clones, about two thirds of them singletons. Sequencing input: peripheral blood. The source of these receptors is a human donor with acute or convalescent COVID-19. The donor label of this sample is uncertain. CDR3s include the opening cysteine and the closing phenylalanine or tryptophan. The D gene is left open where the match is weak. Clone size is stated in some rows and not others, as once, few, many or a class when expanded.

D | size | J | V | DNA | CDR3
TRBD1 | NA | TRBJ2-7 | TRBV12-3/TRBV12-4 | TGTGCCAGCAGTATACAGGGGCGCGAGCAGTACTTC | CASSIQGREQYF
TRBD1 | NA | TRBJ1-2 | TRBV7-9 | TGTGCCAGCGGGGACAGGGGTTATGGCTACACCTTC | CASGDRGYGYTF
TRBD1 | once | TRBJ2-5 | TRBV7-7 | TGTGCTAGCAGCCAAGGGACAGAGCAAGAGACCCAGTACTTC | CASSQGTEQETQYF
NA | NA | TRBJ2-2 | TRBV7-9 | TGTGCCAGCAGCCTCAAGGGGACCGGGGAGCTGTTTTTT | CASSLKGTGELFF
TRBD2 | NA | TRBJ2-5 | TRBV4-2 | TGTGCCAGCAGCCTGACCCTCGACGGGGGGCAAGAGACCCAGTACTTC | CASSLTLDGGQETQYF
TRBD1 | NA | TRBJ2-5 | TRBV19 | TGTGCCAGTAGGGCCGGGGACAGTCCCCACCAGGAGACCCAGTACTTC | CASRAGDSPHQETQYF
TRBD2 | once | TRBJ2-5 | TRBV5-1 | TGCGCCAGCAGCTGGACTAGCGGGGAACCTCAAGAGACCCAGTACTTC | CASSWTSGEPQETQYF
NA | NA | TRBJ1-2 | TRBV24-1 | TGTGCCACCAGTGAGAGGGGGGGCTATGGCTACACCTTC | CATSERGGYGYTF
TRBD1 | NA | TRBJ1-1 | TRBV5-5 | TGTGCCAGCAGCGCTCTGACAGGGGGCGGCACTGAAGCTTTCTTT | CASSALTGGGTEAFF
TRBD1 | NA | TRBJ1-5 | TRBV27 | TGTGCCAGCAAGGGGGCGAGCAGTCAGCCCCAGCATTTT | CASKGASSQPQHF
TRBD1 | NA | TRBJ1-5 | TRBV4-2 | TGTGCCAGCAGCCAAGAAAGGGGGCGATATAGCAATCAGCCCCAGCATTTT | CASSQERGRYSNQPQHF
TRBD1 | NA | TRBJ1-2 | TRBV27 | TGTGCCAGCAGTTTCCGGGCAGGGGGCTATGGCTACACCTTC | CASSFRAGGYGYTF
NA | NA | TRBJ2-2 | TRBV7-9 | TGTGCCAGCAGCTCAGGACAGTCGAACACCGGGGAGCTGTTTTTT | CASSSGQSNTGELFF
NA | few | TRBJ2-5 | TRBV18 | TGTGCCAGCTCACCATATGTAGGGGCAGGGGAGACCCAGTACTTC | CASSPYVGAGETQYF
TRBD1 | NA | TRBJ2-5 | TRBV9 | TGTGCCAGCAGCACAGGGACAGGGTCAGAGACCCAGTACTTC | CASSTGTGSETQYF
TRBD1 | many | TRBJ2-7 | TRBV7-2 | TGTGCCAGCAGTCGACAGGGGGTTTTCTACGAGCAGTACTTC | CASSRQGVFYEQYF
NA | NA | TRBJ1-4 | TRBV6-5 | TGTGCCAGCAGTAGGGACTCAGCGAATGAAAAACTGTTTTTT | CASSRDSANEKLFF
NA | NA | TRBJ1-2 | TRBV9 | TGTGCCAGCAGCGTGGGGGGGGTGGCAGGCATCTATGGCTACACCTTC | CASSVGGVAGIYGYTF
NA | few | TRBJ2-7 | TRBV19 | TGTGCCAGTAGTATAGACCCCTTCAGGGGCACCTACGAGCAGTACTTC | CASSIDPFRGTYEQYF
TRBD1 | many | TRBJ1-6 | TRBV7-2 | TGTGCCAGCAGCTCTAAGACAGGGGGCCCCTCATATAATTCACCCCTCCACTTT | CASSSKTGGPSYNSPLHF
NA | few | TRBJ2-6 | TRBV7-9 | TGTGCCAGCAGCTTGCAGGGGCTGCGCGGGGCCAACGTCCTGACTTTC | CASSLQGLRGANVLTF
TRBD1 | NA | TRBJ1-5 | TRBV28 | TGTGCCAGCAGTCTAAGACAGGGGAATCAGCCCCAGCATTTT | CASSLRQGNQPQHF
TRBD1 | few | TRBJ2-2 | TRBV2 | TGTGCCAGCAATCGGGACAGGGTAACCACCGGGGAGCTGTTTTTT | CASNRDRVTTGELFF
TRBD1 | NA | TRBJ1-4 | TRBV7-9 | TGTGCCAGCAGCTTAGCCAAGAGTGATGGGACAGGGGTTGAAAAACTGTTTTTT | CASSLAKSDGTGVEKLFF
TRBD1 | NA | TRBJ1-2 | TRBV2 | TGTGCCAGCAGGCGTCAGGGGGAAGGTGGCTACACCTTC | CASRRQGEGGYTF
NA | NA | TRBJ2-2 | TRBV2 | TGTGCCAGCATATATTCACAGCCGAACACCGGGGAGCTGTTTTTT | CASIYSQPNTGELFF
TRBD1 | NA | TRBJ1-2 | TRBV3-1/TRBV3-2 | TGTGCCAGCAGCCAAGAGGGGGACAGAGCAATCCGGTATGGCTACACCTTC | CASSQEGDRAIRYGYTF
TRBD1 | NA | TRBJ2-1 | TRBV10-1 | TGCGCCAGCAATTACCGGGACAGGGAAAAATTGAAGGCCTACAATGAGCAGTTCTTC | CASNYRDREKLKAYNEQFF
TRBD1 | NA | TRBJ2-3 | TRBV7-8 | TGTGCCAGCAGCCGAGTCCCGGACAGGATTTGGTCGACAGATACGCAGTATTTT | CASSRVPDRIWSTDTQYF
NA | medium-sized | TRBJ2-6 | TRBV7-9 | TGTGCCAGCATCCCGGGCTCTGGGGCCAACGTCCTGACTTTC | CASIPGSGANVLTF
NA | few | TRBJ2-3 | TRBV5-1 | TGCGCCAGCAGCCAACAGGGACCGAGAGGAGATACGCAGTATTTT | CASSQQGPRGDTQYF